This TCR beta chain was identified in a study of blood T cell repertoires in COVID-19. In the study overall: Samples representing acute and convalescent COVID-19 were sourced from the United States, Italy and Spain.

CDR1 and CDR2 from the germline V gene are SGHTA and FQGNSA. This CDR3 has 15 amino acids. The V segment lost 5 bases and the J segment 0 bases; nucleotides outside the gene matches: 7. Sequencing was performed with immunoSEQ multiplex PCR; in TCRdb, only in-frame clones are kept and a portion is missing. The sample has around 250,000 clones; 70% to 90% are singletons. This TCR came from a woman aged 25 to 45 with acute COVID-19. The rearrangement joins TRBV7-2 to TRBJ2-7; 7 bases fit TRBD2. Sequenced sample: PBMCs or T cells enriched from blood (not recorded which). The CDR3 DNA is TGTGCCAGCAGCCAAGCGGGATCCTACTCCTACGAGCAGTACTTC. Protein product: CASSQAGSYSYEQYF.